This passage covers 17 T cell receptor beta chains from one sample sequenced in a study of shared clonotypes between healthy human individuals. Sequencing was performed with immunoSEQ multiplex PCR; in TCRdb, only in-frame clones are kept and a portion is missing. The sample has around 2,000,000 clones, approximately 95% seen once. The naive CD8 subset, CD45RO-negative cells positively selected for CCR7, excluded terminally differentiated effector memory CD45RA+ cells. The sample taken for sequencing was naive CD8+ T cells sorted from blood. These receptors were taken from a man younger than 35 in good health.

The rearrangement uses TRBV21-1 and TRBJ2-7; TRBD2, as called in the table, went unchecked against the DNA. TRBV21-1 has pseudogene status. CDR3 size: 14 residues. The CDR3 region has the DNA TGTGCCAGCAGCAAAGGAACGAAAGCGGGGGCCTCGGACTTC. This translates into CASSKGTKAGASDF.

J is TRBJ2-7 and V is TRBV4-3; D uncertain. CDR3 length: 15 amino acids. V lost 0 bases and J 5 bases, leaving 14 bases between the germline ends. Germline CDR1 LGHNA, CDR2 YSLEER. The CDR3 spells CASSQDRVIFHEQYF. Written as DNA, the CDR3 is TGCGCCAGCAGCCAAGATAGAGTAATTTTCCACGAGCAGTACTTC.

About this clone: Other DNA sequences within the sample encode an identical CDR3. This chain joins TRBV4-3 and TRBJ1-5; D ambiguous. Per germline, CDR1 LGHNA and CDR2 YSLEER. The V end was cut by 3 bases, the J end by 3 bases, with 6 bases between. This CDR3 is built from 13 residues. In DNA, the CDR3 is TGCGCCAGCAGCCAGGGCCTCAATCAGCCCCAGCATTTT. It specifies CASSQGLNQPQHF.

This clone was recorded once. J is TRBJ2-3 and V is TRBV9; 10 bases agree with TRBD2. This CDR3 is built from 16 residues. Trimming removed 3 bases from V and 0 bases from J; junction bases left unmatched: 4. Germline V lookup: CDR1 SGDLS, CDR2 YYNGEE. Here the CDR3 reads CASSAASGGSTDTQYF. CDR3 bases: TGTGCCAGCAGCGCTGCTAGCGGGGGTAGCACAGATACGCAGTATTTT.

The chain links TRBV11-2 to TRBJ2-7, with unresolved D. The length of the CDR3 is 14 residues. Looked up from germline, CDR1 is SGHAT and CDR2 is FQNNGV. Between the trimmed V and J ends, which lost 5 bases and 1 base, there was a span of 12 bases. CDR3 in amino acids: CASSGPGKSYEQYF. In DNA form, the CDR3 reads TGTGCCAGCAGCGGACCTGGGAAATCCTACGAGCAGTACTTC.

The chain couples TRBV4-1 to TRBJ2-1; 16 nucleotides agree with TRBD2. Germline CDR1 MGHRA, CDR2 YSYEKL. CDR3 length: 19 amino acids. V was pared by 0 bases and J by 5 bases, with 7 bases of the junction left unmatched. The CDR3: CASSQEGGTSGRADNEQFF. The CDR3 coding sequence is TGCGCCAGCAGCCAAGAGGGGGGGACTAGCGGGAGGGCCGACAATGAGCAGTTCTTC.

The V and J genes are TRBV7-8 and TRBJ2-7; the match to TRBD1 covers 11 bases. Trimming at V came to 3 bases and at J to 4 bases, leaving 5 bases not matched to a gene. CDR1 and CDR2 (germline): SGHVS, FQNEAQ. The CDR3 runs 15 residues. In DNA form, the CDR3 reads TGTGCCAGCAGCTTGCTTGGACAGGGGGCTTACGAGCAGTACTTC. Protein sequence: CASSLLGQGAYEQYF.

The chain carries TRBV6-6 and TRBJ1-4; D possibly corresponds to TRBD1 (6 bases). There are 15 residues in the CDR3. Germline V gene data show CDR1 as MNHNY and CDR2 as SVGAGI (reference sequence). V lost 2 bases and J 7 bases, leaving 14 bases between the germline ends. As DNA, the CDR3 is TGTGCCAGCAGTTACCAGGAACAGGGCATTGAAAAACTGTTTTTT. Protein: CASSYQEQGIEKLFF.

V is TRBV5-1 and J is TRBJ2-7; TRBD1 or TRBD2 may be the D gene (5 bases each). Deletions cut 4 bases from V and 2 bases from J, with 10 bases between. Germline values: CDR1 SGHRS, CDR2 YFSETQ. The CDR3 loop spans 13 amino acids. The CDR3 DNA reads as TGCGCCAGCAGCGGGGGACGGACCTACGAGCAGTACTTC. Amino acids: CASSGGRTYEQYF.

The CDR3 protein is CASSGDRVYEQYF. The CDR3 DNA sequence: TGCGCCAGCAGCGGGGACAGGGTCTACGAGCAGTACTTC. The chain couples TRBV5-1 to TRBJ2-7; 9 nucleotides match TRBD1. Looked up from germline, CDR1 is SGHRS and CDR2 is YFSETQ. The CDR3 length is 13 residues. Germline trimming cut 4 bases from V and 3 bases from J; bases unmatched to any gene: 2. The whole variable domain, remainder taken from reference TRBV5-1 and TRBJ2-7, is KAGVTQTPRYLIKTRGQQVTLSCSPISGHRSVSWYQQTPGQGLQFLFEYFSETQRNKGNFPGRFSGRQFSNSRSEMNVSTLELGDSALYLCASSGDRVYEQYFGPGTRLTVT.

V gene TRBV11-2 combines with J gene TRBJ2-7; 15 positions agree with TRBD2. V lost 4 bases, J lost 4 bases, and 2 bases stayed unmatched. The CDR3 length is 15 residues. Germline CDR1 SGHAT, CDR2 FQNNGV. The CDR3 region has the DNA TGTGCCAGCAGCTCTGGGACTAGCGGGGGGTACGAGCAGTACTTC. Translating gives CASSSGTSGGYEQYF.

This clone was recorded once. The V call is TRBV28, the J call TRBJ2-5; D is ambiguous. Deletions cut 5 bases from V and 3 bases from J, with 10 bases between. This CDR3 region has 13 residues. Germline assignment: CDR1 MDHEN and CDR2 SYDVKM. The CDR3 sequence: CASSPINEETQYF. The CDR3 bases are TGTGCCAGCAGTCCCATCAATGAAGAGACCCAGTACTTC.

The rearrangement joins TRBV6-5 to TRBJ2-1; 8 bases are shared with TRBD1. The CDR3 spans 15 residues. Germline assignment: CDR1 MNHEY and CDR2 SVGAGI. Trimming removed 6 bases from V and 6 bases from J; junction bases left unmatched: 10. The CDR3 nucleotides read TGTGCCAGCAGACTTCGGACAGGGTTATTCAATGAGCAGTTCTTC. Translation gives CASRLRTGLFNEQFF.

This clone was seen a single time. The V call is TRBV7-9, the J call TRBJ2-2; no clear D gene. V was shortened by 5 bases and J by 1 base, with 23 bases between the two germline ends. This CDR3 has 19 residues. Germline loops: CDR1 SEHNR, CDR2 FQNEAQ (reference sequence). CDR3 coding DNA: TGTGCCAGCAGCCCGACCCGGACCGAAACAAGGTTGAACACCGGGGAGCTGTTTTTT. Translation: CASSPTRTETRLNTGELFF.

The CDR3 protein is CASSPGTSGSYEQFF. DNA for the CDR3: TGTGCCAGCAGCCCCGGGACTAGCGGGAGTTATGAGCAGTTCTTC. This chain links TRBV7-2 with TRBJ2-1; 14 positions match TRBD2. The germline gives CDR1 SGHTA, CDR2 FQGNSA. This CDR3 has 15 amino acids. J was trimmed by 8 bases and V by 5 bases; bases with no gene match: 5.

This clone appeared once. The V and J genes are TRBV7-9 and TRBJ1-2, with a possible D match to TRBD1 (5 bases). The CDR3 is 15 residues long. CDR1 SEHNR and CDR2 FQNEAQ come from the germline V gene (reference sequence). V lost 5 bases, J lost 7 bases, and 20 bases lay in between. The CDR3 bases are TGTGCCAGCAGCCTATCGACAGACTATCGCATTGGCTACACCTTC. Residues: CASSLSTDYRIGYTF.

In the case of this clone: A read error is the likely source, as a far larger clone sits one nucleotide away. At the DNA level, this CDR3 is encoded by other sequences in the same sample as well. The V and J genes are TRBV27 and TRBJ1-1, with no clear D. The V gene lost 6 bases and the J gene lost 1 base, with 9 bases spanning the gap. The germline gives CDR1 MNHEY, CDR2 SMNVEV (reference sequence). CDR3 length: 13 residues. The chain's CDR3 is CASSLGGNTEAFF. CDR3 nucleotide sequence: TGTGCCAGCAGCCTAGGAGGGAACACTGAAGCTTTCTTT.